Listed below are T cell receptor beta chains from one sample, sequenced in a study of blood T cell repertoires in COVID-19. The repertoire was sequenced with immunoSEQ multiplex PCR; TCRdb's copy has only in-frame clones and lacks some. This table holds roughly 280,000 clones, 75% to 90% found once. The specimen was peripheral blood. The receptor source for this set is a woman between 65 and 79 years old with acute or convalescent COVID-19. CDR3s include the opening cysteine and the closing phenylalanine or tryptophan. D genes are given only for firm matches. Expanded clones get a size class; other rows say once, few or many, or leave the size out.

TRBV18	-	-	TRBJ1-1	TGTGCCAGCTCGCTCATTCCCGGGGACACTGAAGCTTTCTTT	CASSLIPGDTEAFF
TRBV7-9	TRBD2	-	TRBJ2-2	TGTGCCAGCAGCTTAGTTTTAGCGGGGGGGACGACGAACACCGGGGAGCTGTTTTTT	CASSLVLAGGTTNTGELFF
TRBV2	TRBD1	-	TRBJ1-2	TGTGCCAGCAGTGAAACAGGGGGGTATGGCTACACCTTC	CASSETGGYGYTF
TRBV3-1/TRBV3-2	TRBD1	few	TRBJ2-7	TGTGCCAGCAGCCGACAGGGCCCCTACGAGCAGTACTTC	CASSRQGPYEQYF
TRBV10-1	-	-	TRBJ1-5	TGCGCCAGCAGTGAAAGTGGGCTTCAGCCCCAGCATTTT	CASSESGLQPQHF
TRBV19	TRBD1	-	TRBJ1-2	TGTGCCAGTAGTATTGTCAGGGGGCAGGGCTACACCTTC	CASSIVRGQGYTF
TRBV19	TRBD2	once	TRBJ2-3	TGTGCCAGTAGTATCCCACGGGGGGGCCAGGATACGCAGTATTTT	CASSIPRGGQDTQYF
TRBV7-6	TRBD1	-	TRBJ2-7	TGTGCCAGCAGCTTAAGGGACAGGGGTGGTGAGCAGTACTTC	CASSLRDRGGEQYF
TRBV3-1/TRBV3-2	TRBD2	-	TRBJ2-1	TGTGCCAGCAGCCAAGATCGACTAGCGGGGGGCAATGAGCAGTTCTTC	CASSQDRLAGGNEQFF
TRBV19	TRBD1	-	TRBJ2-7	TGTGCCAGTAGTATAGCCGGGACAGTTTTCTCTCCGGAGCAGTACTTC	CASSIAGTVFSPEQYF
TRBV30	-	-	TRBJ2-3	TGTGCCTGGAGGCCGGGAGTCCGAAGGTATTTT	CAWRPGVRRYF
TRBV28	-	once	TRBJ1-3	TGTGCCAGCACTGGACAACAAATCTCGGCAAACACCATATATTTT	CASTGQQISANTIYF
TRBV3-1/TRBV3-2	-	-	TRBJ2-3	TGTGCCAGCAGCCCCCTAAAAGTCGCGAATACGCAGTATTTT	CASSPLKVANTQYF
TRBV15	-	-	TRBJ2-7	TGTGCCACCAGCAGAGAAGGGCAGGGAGGCTACGAGCAGTACTTC	CATSREGQGGYEQYF
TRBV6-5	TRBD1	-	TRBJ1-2	TGTGCCAGCAGCCCCCCAGGGGGAGCTAACTATGGCTACACCTTC	CASSPPGGANYGYTF
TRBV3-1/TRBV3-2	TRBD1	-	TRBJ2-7	TGTGCCAGCAGCCATGGACAGGGGGCTCTCCGAAGCTCCTACGAGCAGTACTTC	CASSHGQGALRSSYEQYF
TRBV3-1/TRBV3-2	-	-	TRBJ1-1	TGTGCCAGCAAGCCCGGGGAGGTGAACACTGAAGCTTTCTTT	CASKPGEVNTEAFF
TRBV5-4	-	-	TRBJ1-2	TGTGCCAGCAGCTTTGACCCCGAGGAGGCCTCTCGTGGCTACACCTTC	CASSFDPEEASRGYTF
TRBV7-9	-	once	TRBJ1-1	TGTGCCAGCAGCTTAGGGCATATCAGGGACACTGAAGCTTTCTTT	CASSLGHIRDTEAFF
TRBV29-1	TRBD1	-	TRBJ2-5	TGCAGCGGGCGGACAGGGGGGCAAGAGACCCAGTACTTC	CSGRTGGQETQYF
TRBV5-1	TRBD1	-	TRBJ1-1	TGCGCCAGCAGCGGACAGGGGGGCACTGAAGCTTTCTTT	CASSGQGGTEAFF
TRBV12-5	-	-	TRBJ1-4	TGTGCTAGTGCCCCAGGCCAGGGAGGGACTAATGAAAAACTGTTTTTT	CASAPGQGGTNEKLFF
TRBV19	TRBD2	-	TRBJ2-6	TGTGCCAGTAGTATAGCGGGAGGCGGCCCCTCTGGGGCCAACGTCCTGACTTTC	CASSIAGGGPSGANVLTF
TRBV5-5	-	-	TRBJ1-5	TGTGCCAGCAGCTTGGAAGGAGGAAAGCCCCAGCATTTT	CASSLEGGKPQHF
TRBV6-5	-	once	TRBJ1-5	TGTGCCACCGAGGGTTTGGGCAATCAGCCCCAGCATTTT	CATEGLGNQPQHF
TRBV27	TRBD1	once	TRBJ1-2	TGTGCCAGCAGTCCATCGGGACAGGGTCTATATGGCTACACCTTC	CASSPSGQGLYGYTF
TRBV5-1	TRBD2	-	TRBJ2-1	TGCGCCAGCAGCTTGGAGGGACTAGACTACAATGAGCAGTTCTTC	CASSLEGLDYNEQFF
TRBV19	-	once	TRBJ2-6	TGTGCCAGTAGTATGACCCGGACGGGAGTCTCTGGGGCCAACGTCCTGACTTTC	CASSMTRTGVSGANVLTF
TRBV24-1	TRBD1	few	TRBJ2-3	TGTGCCACCAGTGACCCCGGGACAGGGGCATACGATACGCAGTATTTT	CATSDPGTGAYDTQYF
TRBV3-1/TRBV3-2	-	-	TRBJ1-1	TGTGCCAGCAGCCAACACATCCAGGGTGAAGCTTTCTTT	CASSQHIQGEAFF
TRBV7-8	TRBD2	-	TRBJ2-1	TGTGCCAGCAGCCCTGGGACTAGCGGGGGTCCGGGGGGTGAGCAGTTCTTC	CASSPGTSGGPGGEQFF
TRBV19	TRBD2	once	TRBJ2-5	TGTGCCAGTAAGAGAACGGGGGAGGGAGAGACCCAGTACTTC	CASKRTGEGETQYF